The rows below give T cell receptor beta chains drawn from one sample of a study of shared clonotypes between healthy human individuals. Method: immunoSEQ multiplex PCR; TCRdb's copy keeps in-frame clones and lacks some. The table shows 1.6 million or so clones, with approximately 98.5% occurring only once. Sequencing was performed on naive CD4+ T cells sorted from blood. The receptors here all came from a man aged 25 to 40 in good health. CDR3s include the opening cysteine and the closing phenylalanine or tryptophan. Each record gives: CDR3 DNA, CDR3 protein, CDR3 length, clone size, D gene, V gene, J gene. D genes are given only for firm matches. Where a row states a size, it is once, few, many or the class of an expanded clone; other rows omit it.

TGCGCCAGCAGCTTGCTCCTGGCCTCCTACAATGAGCAGTTCTTC	CASSLLLASYNEQFF	15	.	.	TRBV5-1	TRBJ2-1
TGTGCCAGCAGCTCGCGGGACTCACGAAGCACCGGGGAGCTGTTTTTT	CASSSRDSRSTGELFF	16	.	.	TRBV5-4	TRBJ2-2
TGTGCCAGTGGCTCCAGCTCTGGGGCCAACGTCCTGACTTTC	CASGSSSGANVLTF	14	.	.	TRBV11-3	TRBJ2-6
TGCGCCAGCAGCCAAGACGGGAGTGGGTACAATGAGCAGTTCTTC	CASSQDGSGYNEQFF	15	.	.	TRBV4-1	TRBJ2-1
TGTGCCAGCCGCCGAGACTACGAGCAGTACTTC	CASRRDYEQYF	11	few	.	TRBV7-8	TRBJ2-7
TGTGCCAGCAGTTGGACGCGGACTTCTTGGAATGAGCAGTTCTTC	CASSWTRTSWNEQFF	15	.	.	TRBV28	TRBJ2-1
TGTGCCAGCAGCTTGGCCAAGAACAATGAGCAGTTCTTC	CASSLAKNNEQFF	13	.	.	TRBV5-4	TRBJ2-1
TGTGCCAGCAGCTTAGCGGGACCGAACCGTGAAGCTTTCTTT	CASSLAGPNREAFF	14	.	.	TRBV7-9	TRBJ1-1
TGCGCCAGCAGCCAAGGGACTGCCCTCTTTGTGGATACGCAGTATTTT	CASSQGTALFVDTQYF	16	.	.	TRBV4-1	TRBJ2-3
TGTGCCAGCAGCCTTCCGGGACTAGCTTCTGGGGCCAACGTCCTGACTTTC	CASSLPGLASGANVLTF	17	.	TRBD2	TRBV28	TRBJ2-6
TGTGCCAGCAGCGTAGTAGGTAGCGGGAGTCCCTACGAGCAGTACTTC	CASSVVGSGSPYEQYF	16	.	TRBD2	TRBV9	TRBJ2-7
TGCGCCAGCAGCTGGGGACAGGGGGGCGCTGACAATGAGCAGTTCTTC	CASSWGQGGADNEQFF	16	.	TRBD1	TRBV5-1	TRBJ2-1
TGTGCCAGTAGTACGCCGACAGGGGGAATTAGGACCCAGTACTTC	CASSTPTGGIRTQYF	15	.	TRBD1	TRBV19	TRBJ2-5
TGTGCCAGCAGCTTAGCCACCCAGGTAGCCTACGAGCAGTACTTC	CASSLATQVAYEQYF	15	.	.	TRBV11-2	TRBJ2-7
TGTGCCAGCAGACCCGACAGGGGGCCGGGCCAGCCCCAGCATTTT	CASRPDRGPGQPQHF	15	once	TRBD1	TRBV7-2	TRBJ1-5
TGTGCCAGCAGTTCCGCGGCACAGGGCAAAGACGAGCAGTACTTC	CASSSAAQGKDEQYF	15	.	.	TRBV28	TRBJ2-7
TGCGCCAGCAGCTTGACGGACAGGGTCTCCTACAATGAGCAGTTCTTC	CASSLTDRVSYNEQFF	16	.	TRBD1	TRBV5-1	TRBJ2-1
TGTGCAGGGGCTTCGGGGTACCAAGAGACCCAGTACTTC	CAGASGYQETQYF	13	once	.	TRBV18	TRBJ2-5
TGCGCCAGCAGCTCGCCCTCCGGGACAGCGACTACGTGGGAGCAGTACTTC	CASSSPSGTATTWEQYF	17	.	TRBD1	TRBV5-1	TRBJ2-7
TGCAGTGCTAGCACAGGGGATACGCAGTATTTT	CSASTGDTQYF	11	.	.	TRBV20-1	TRBJ2-3
TGCGCCAGCAGCTTGGAAGGGGTGGGAGAGACCCAGTACTTC	CASSLEGVGETQYF	14	.	.	TRBV5-1	TRBJ2-5
TGCAGCGTTGGGCGCCCGGGAGAACACTTC	CSVGRPGEHF	10	.	.	TRBV29-1	TRBJ2-7
TGCGCCAGCACGGGACACATGACAGATACGCAGTATTTT	CASTGHMTDTQYF	13	.	.	TRBV5-1	TRBJ2-3
TGTGCCAGCAGTCACTCCCAGGGGGGACTGTTCAGTGAGCAGTTCTTC	CASSHSQGGLFSEQFF	16	.	.	TRBV27	TRBJ2-1
TGCGCCAGCAGCTTGGAAGGGACTATCACCGGGGAGCTGTTTTTT	CASSLEGTITGELFF	15	.	TRBD2	TRBV5-1	TRBJ2-2
TGTGCCAGTAGACACACCGGGACAAACTACAATGAGCAGTTCTTC	CASRHTGTNYNEQFF	15	.	.	TRBV19	TRBJ2-1
TGTGCCAGCACCTTCCGGGAGGGGAATCAGCCCCAGCATTTT	CASTFREGNQPQHF	14	.	.	TRBV7-8	TRBJ1-5
TGTGCCAGCAGCGCGACAGGATCCGGAAACACCATATATTTT	CASSATGSGNTIYF	14	.	.	TRBV9	TRBJ1-3
TGTGCCAGCGGATTGCCCGGCGCATTCTACGAGCAGTACTTC	CASGLPGAFYEQYF	14	.	.	TRBV27	TRBJ2-7
TGCGCCAGCAGCCTTGATCCCGGGACAGGGGTTAATCAGCCCCAGCATTTT	CASSLDPGTGVNQPQHF	17	.	TRBD1	TRBV5-1	TRBJ1-5
TGTGCCAGCAGACCAGGGACAGCCATCGAAAAACTGTTTTTT	CASRPGTAIEKLFF	14	.	TRBD1	TRBV7-2	TRBJ1-4
TGTGCCTGGAGTCGTCCCGGCGGCAACACTGAAGCTTTCTTT	CAWSRPGGNTEAFF	14	.	.	TRBV30	TRBJ1-1
TGCGCCAGCAGCTGGACACGGAACACTGAAGCTTTCTTT	CASSWTRNTEAFF	13	.	.	TRBV5-1	TRBJ1-1
TGCGCCAGCAGTGCCGGCCAAGAGACCCAGTACTTC	CASSAGQETQYF	12	.	.	TRBV10-1	TRBJ2-5
TGTGCCAGCAGCAGACAGATAGGTAACACTGAAGCTTTCTTT	CASSRQIGNTEAFF	14	.	.	TRBV2	TRBJ1-1
TGTGCCATCAGTGGAGGGACAGGGGTCTACAATGAGCAGTTCTTC	CAISGGTGVYNEQFF	15	.	TRBD1	TRBV10-3	TRBJ2-1
TGTGCCAGCAGTCGGGGGGAGGTCTACGAGCAGTACTTC	CASSRGEVYEQYF	13	.	TRBD2	TRBV2	TRBJ2-7
TGTGCCAGCAGTTACTCTGGGAGTAATGAAAAACTGTTTTTT	CASSYSGSNEKLFF	14	.	.	TRBV6-5	TRBJ1-4
TGTGCCAGCAGCTTAGCCGGGATCAACACCGGGGAGCTGTTTTTT	CASSLAGINTGELFF	15	.	.	TRBV7-2	TRBJ2-2
TGTGCCACCAGCAGATCGGCGGCCCAGTACTTC	CATSRSAAQYF	11	.	.	TRBV15	TRBJ2-5
TGTGCCAGTCGGGCCCCAACACCGTCCGAGCAGTACTTC	CASRAPTPSEQYF	13	.	.	TRBV6-5	TRBJ2-7
TGCAGCGTTGAGGAGCCAAAGAACACCGGGGAGCTGTTTTTT	CSVEEPKNTGELFF	14	.	.	TRBV29-1	TRBJ2-2
TGTGCCAGCACCCTCGGGGACATACTAGTAGAGACCCAGTACTTC	CASTLGDILVETQYF	15	.	.	TRBV5-8	TRBJ2-5
TGTGCCAGCATCCGTTCCTTCTATGGCTACACCTTC	CASIRSFYGYTF	12	.	.	TRBV6-1	TRBJ1-2
TGTGCCAGCAGCGTAGAGCCAGGCAGCTCCTACGAGCAGTACTTC	CASSVEPGSSYEQYF	15	.	.	TRBV9	TRBJ2-7
TGTGCCAGCTCACCGATGGGGGCAGTCGACTATGGCTACACCTTC	CASSPMGAVDYGYTF	15	.	.	TRBV18	TRBJ1-2
TGTGCCAGTAGCAGGAATACAGGGGTAGAGACCCAGTACTTC	CASSRNTGVETQYF	14	.	TRBD1	TRBV19	TRBJ2-5